This T cell receptor (beta chain) was sequenced during a study of cytomegalovirus exposure and HLA in healthy donors. Trimming pared 7 bases from V and 1 base from J, leaving 13 bases between. CDR1 and CDR2 (germline): SGHVS, FQNEAQ. CDR3 length: 14 amino acids. PCR amplification relied on 60 Vbeta primers (plus 13 Jbeta primers). Assay: immunoSEQ multiplex PCR; the TCRdb copy retains only in-frame clones and omits some. The repertoire table contains fewer than 150,000 clones. The clonotype comes from a man in his forties in good health and CMV-seronegative. Material for sequencing was PBMCs. V and J are TRBV7-8 and TRBJ1-1; TRBD1 might be the D (6 bases). CDR3 loop: CASTLNRANTEAFF. The CDR3 nucleotides read TGTGCCAGCACCCTTAACAGGGCGAACACTGAAGCTTTCTTT.